This TCR beta chain derives from a study of CD8+ T cells in alopecia areata. Study results and limitations: Researchers report lesional scalp, most notably alopecia totalis/universalis, outstripped normal scalp in clonality. Patients shared TCRs less clearly than mice did, possibly owing to HLA.

Extraction of RNA preceded its reverse transcription into cDNA, which served as the sequencing template. The assay was immunoSEQ multiplex PCR, and TCRdb's table has in-frame clones only and misses some. The table shows roughly 150,000 clones, with 55% to 65% occurring only once. This clone was counted a single time. What it recognizes is unknown. The sequenced sample consisted of CD4+ T cells sorted from blood. This TCR was sampled from a human donor in good health.

The CDR3 nucleotides read TGCAGTGTCTTCAGGGCGGACGGCTACACCTTC. Amino acids: CSVFRADGYTF. The chain carries TRBV20-1 and TRBJ1-2; possible D gene TRBD1, 5 bases. Germline V gene lookup returns CDR1 DFQATT and CDR2 SNEGSKA (reference sequence). The V and J ends lost 7 bases and 8 bases respectively, with 14 bases between them. This CDR3 region has 11 residues.